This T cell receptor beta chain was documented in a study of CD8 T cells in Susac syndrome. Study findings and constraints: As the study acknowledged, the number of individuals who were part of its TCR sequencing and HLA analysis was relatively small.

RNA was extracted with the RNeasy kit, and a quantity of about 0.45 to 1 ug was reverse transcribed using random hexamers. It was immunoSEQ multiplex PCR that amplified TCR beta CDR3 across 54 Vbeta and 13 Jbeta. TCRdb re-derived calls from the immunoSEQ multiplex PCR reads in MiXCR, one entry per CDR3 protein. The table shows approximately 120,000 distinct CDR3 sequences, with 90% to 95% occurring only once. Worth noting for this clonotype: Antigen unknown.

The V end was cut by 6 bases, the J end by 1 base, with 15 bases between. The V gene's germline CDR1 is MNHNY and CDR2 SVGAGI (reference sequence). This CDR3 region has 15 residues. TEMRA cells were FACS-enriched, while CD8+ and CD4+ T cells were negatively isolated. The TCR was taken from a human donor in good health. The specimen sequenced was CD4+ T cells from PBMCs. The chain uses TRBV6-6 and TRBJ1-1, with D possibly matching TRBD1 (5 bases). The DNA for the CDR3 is TGTGCCAGCAGCTTGGGAGGGGTCGGGAACACTGAAGCTTTCTTT. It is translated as CASSLGGVGNTEAFF.